The clone carrying this TCR beta chain has at least ten counts. The entry originates in a study of T-cell memory formation after mild COVID-19. 5'RACE, which relied on constant-segment primers, yielded TCR alpha and TCR beta cDNA libraries carrying sample barcodes and UMIs. MiXCR was run by TCRdb on the 5' RACE reads, yielding one entry per CDR3 protein. The sample lists 260,000 or so distinct CDR3 sequences; 16% were seen once. Trimming took off 4 bases at V and 0 bases at J, with 17 bases between the two ends. Germline V gene sequence: CDR1 SGHRS, CDR2 YFSETQ. This CDR3 is built from 17 residues. The V call is TRBV5-1, the J call TRBJ2-1; D assignment may be TRBD1 or TRBD2 (5 bases each). The material sequenced was PBMCs or a T cell subset sorted from them (not recorded which). The sequence derives from a man between 18 and 35 years old who had mild COVID-19 (a few samples of this study predate the infection). Cell type and time point are not known. The CDR3 region is CASSPTPGTISYNEQFF. The CDR3 nucleotides are TGCGCCAGCAGCCCAACCCCCGGGACCATCTCCTACAATGAGCAGTTCTTC.